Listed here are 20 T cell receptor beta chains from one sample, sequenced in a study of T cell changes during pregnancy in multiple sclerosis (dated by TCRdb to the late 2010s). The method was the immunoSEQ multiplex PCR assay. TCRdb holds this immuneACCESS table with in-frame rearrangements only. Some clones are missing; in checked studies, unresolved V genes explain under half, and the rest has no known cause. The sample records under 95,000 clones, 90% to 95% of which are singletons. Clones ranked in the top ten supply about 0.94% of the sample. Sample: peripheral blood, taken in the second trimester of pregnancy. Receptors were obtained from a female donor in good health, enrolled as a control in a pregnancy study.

CDR3 DNA sequence: TGCGCCAGCAGCCCCGGGACAGGGGCAGGACAGCCCCAGCATTTT. This encodes CASSPGTGAGQPQHF. V usage is TRBV5-1 and J usage is TRBJ1-5; 10 nucleotides line up with TRBD1. J was trimmed by 7 bases and V by 4 bases; bases with no gene match: 8. The CDR3 consists of 15 residues. CDR1 and CDR2 from the germline V gene are SGHRS and YFSETQ. The full variable domain, in which reference TRBV5-1 and TRBJ1-5 provide the parts outside the CDR3, is KAGVTQTPRYLIKTRGQQVTLSCSPISGHRSVSWYQQTPGQGLQFLFEYFSETQRNKGNFPGRFSGRQFSNSRSEMNVSTLELGDSALYLCASSPGTGAGQPQHFGDGTRLSIL.

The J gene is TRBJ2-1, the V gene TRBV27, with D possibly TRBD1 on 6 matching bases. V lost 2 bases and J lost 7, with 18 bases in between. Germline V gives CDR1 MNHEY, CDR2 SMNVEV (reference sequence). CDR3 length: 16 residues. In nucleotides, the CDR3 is TGTGCCAGCAGTTTACAGAGAGGGGGAAGGGGGAATGAGCAGTTCTTC. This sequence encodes CASSLQRGGRGNEQFF.

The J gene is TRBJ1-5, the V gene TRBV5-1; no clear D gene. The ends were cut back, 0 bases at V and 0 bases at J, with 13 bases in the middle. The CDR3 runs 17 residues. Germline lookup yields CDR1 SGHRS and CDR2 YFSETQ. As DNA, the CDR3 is TGCGCCAGCAGCTTGGGGATGGAGTCGCATAGCAATCAGCCCCAGCATTTT. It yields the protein CASSLGMESHSNQPQHF.

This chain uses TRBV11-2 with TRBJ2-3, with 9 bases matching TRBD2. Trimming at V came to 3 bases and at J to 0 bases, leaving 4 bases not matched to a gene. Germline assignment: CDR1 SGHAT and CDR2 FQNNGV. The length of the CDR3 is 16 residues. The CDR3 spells CASSFAGGISTDTQYF. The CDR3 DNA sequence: TGTGCCAGCAGCTTCGCGGGAGGGATAAGCACAGATACGCAGTATTTT.

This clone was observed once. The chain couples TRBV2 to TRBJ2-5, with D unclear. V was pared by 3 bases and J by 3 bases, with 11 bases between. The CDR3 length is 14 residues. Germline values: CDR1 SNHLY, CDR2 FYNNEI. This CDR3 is CASSDARFKETQYF. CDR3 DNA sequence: TGTGCCAGCAGTGATGCTAGATTTAAAGAGACCCAGTACTTC.

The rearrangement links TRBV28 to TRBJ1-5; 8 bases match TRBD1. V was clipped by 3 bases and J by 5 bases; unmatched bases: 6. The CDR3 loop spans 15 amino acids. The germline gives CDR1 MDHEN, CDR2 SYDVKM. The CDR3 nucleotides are TGTGCCAGCAGTTTCCTTGGACAGGGCTATCAGCCCCAGCATTTT. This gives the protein CASSFLGQGYQPQHF.

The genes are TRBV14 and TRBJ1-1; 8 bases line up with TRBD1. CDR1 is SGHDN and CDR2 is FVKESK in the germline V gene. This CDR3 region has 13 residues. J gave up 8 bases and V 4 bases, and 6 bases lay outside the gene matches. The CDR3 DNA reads TGTGCCAGCAGCCCCTACCGGGACAGGGAAGCTTTCTTT. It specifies CASSPYRDREAFF.

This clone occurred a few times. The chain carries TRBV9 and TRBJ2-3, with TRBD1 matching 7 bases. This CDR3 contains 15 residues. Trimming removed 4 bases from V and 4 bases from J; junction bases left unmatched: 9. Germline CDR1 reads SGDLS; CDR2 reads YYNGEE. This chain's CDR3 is CASSPWKGAADTQYF. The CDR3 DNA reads TGTGCCAGCAGCCCATGGAAGGGGGCAGCAGATACGCAGTATTTT.

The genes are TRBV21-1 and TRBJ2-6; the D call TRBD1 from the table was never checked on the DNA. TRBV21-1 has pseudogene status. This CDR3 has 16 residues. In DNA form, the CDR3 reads TGTGCCAGCGGGACAGGGGTTTCCGCTGGGGCCAACGTCCTGACTTTC. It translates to CASGTGVSAGANVLTF.

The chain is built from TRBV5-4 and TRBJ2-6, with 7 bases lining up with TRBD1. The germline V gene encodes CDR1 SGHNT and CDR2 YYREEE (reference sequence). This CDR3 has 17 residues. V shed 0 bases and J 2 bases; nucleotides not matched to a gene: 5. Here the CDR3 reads CASSLVRGRPGANVLTF. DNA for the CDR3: TGTGCCAGCAGCTTGGTGAGGGGGCGCCCTGGGGCCAACGTCCTGACTTTC.

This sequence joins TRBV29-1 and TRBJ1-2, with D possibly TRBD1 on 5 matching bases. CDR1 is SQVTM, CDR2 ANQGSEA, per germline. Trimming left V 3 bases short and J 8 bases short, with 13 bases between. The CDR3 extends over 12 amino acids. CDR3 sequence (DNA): TGCAGCGTTGATGGGGGGAACGGCGGCTACACCTTC. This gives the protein CSVDGGNGGYTF.

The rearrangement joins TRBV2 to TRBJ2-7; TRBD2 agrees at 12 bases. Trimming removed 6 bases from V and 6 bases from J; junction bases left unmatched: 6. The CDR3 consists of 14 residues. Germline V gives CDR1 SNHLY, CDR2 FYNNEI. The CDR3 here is CASSAGLAGIEQYF. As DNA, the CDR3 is TGTGCCAGCAGCGCAGGACTAGCGGGAATCGAGCAGTACTTC.

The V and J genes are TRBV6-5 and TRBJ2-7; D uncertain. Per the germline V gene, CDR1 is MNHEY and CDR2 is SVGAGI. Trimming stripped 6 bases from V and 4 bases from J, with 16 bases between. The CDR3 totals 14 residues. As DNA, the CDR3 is TGTGCCAGCAGCCCCCGTGGGTTCGGGTACGAGCAGTACTTC. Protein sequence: CASSPRGFGYEQYF.

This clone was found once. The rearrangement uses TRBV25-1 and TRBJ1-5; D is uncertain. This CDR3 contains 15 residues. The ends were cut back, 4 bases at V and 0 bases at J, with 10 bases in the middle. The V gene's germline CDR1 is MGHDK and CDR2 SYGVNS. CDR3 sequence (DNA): TGTGCCAGCAGTGGTGCGTCCCTTAGCAATCAGCCCCAGCATTTT. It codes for CASSGASLSNQPQHF.

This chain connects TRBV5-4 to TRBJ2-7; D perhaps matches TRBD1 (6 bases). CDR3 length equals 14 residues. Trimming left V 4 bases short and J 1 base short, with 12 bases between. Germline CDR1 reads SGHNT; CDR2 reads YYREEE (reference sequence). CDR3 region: CASSKTGNSYEQYF. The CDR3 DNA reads TGTGCCAGCAGCAAAACAGGGAATTCCTACGAGCAGTACTTC.

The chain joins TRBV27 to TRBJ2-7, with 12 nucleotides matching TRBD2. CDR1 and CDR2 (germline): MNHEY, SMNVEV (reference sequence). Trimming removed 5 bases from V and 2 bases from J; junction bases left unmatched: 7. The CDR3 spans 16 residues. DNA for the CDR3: TGTGCCAGCAGTACCCCACTAGCGGGAGGCCCCTACGAGCAGTACTTC. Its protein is CASSTPLAGGPYEQYF.

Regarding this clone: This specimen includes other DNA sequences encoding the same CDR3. This CDR3 reads CASRQGNTEAFF. Written as DNA, the CDR3 is TGTGCCAGCAGACAGGGGAACACTGAAGCTTTCTTT. This chain joins TRBV6-1 and TRBJ1-1; D may be TRBD1 (6 bases). Trimming took off 6 bases at V and 1 base at J, with 6 bases between the two ends. From germline, CDR1 is MNHNS and CDR2 SASEGT. The CDR3 is 12 amino acids.

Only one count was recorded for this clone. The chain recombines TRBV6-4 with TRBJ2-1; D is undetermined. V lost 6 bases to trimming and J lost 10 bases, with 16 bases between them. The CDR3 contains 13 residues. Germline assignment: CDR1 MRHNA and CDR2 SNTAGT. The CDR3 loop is CASSISTIGEQFF. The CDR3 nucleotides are TGTGCCAGCAGCATATCCACTATCGGGGAGCAGTTCTTC.

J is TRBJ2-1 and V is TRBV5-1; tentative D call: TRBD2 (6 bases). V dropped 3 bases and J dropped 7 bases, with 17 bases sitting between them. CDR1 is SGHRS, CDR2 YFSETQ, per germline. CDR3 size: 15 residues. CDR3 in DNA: TGCGCCAGCAGCTCCACCCCCGGGACTCAAAATGAGCAGTTCTTC. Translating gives CASSSTPGTQNEQFF.

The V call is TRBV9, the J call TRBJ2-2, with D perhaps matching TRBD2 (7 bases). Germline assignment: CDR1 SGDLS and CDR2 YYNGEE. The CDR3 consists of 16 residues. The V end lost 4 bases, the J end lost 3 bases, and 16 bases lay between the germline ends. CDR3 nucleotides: TGTGCCAGCAGCAACCGAGGGGGGGCGTACACCGGGGAGCTGTTTTTT. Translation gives CASSNRGGAYTGELFF. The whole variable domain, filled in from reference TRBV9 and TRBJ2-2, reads DSGVTQTPKHLITATGQRVTLRCSPRSGDLSVYWYQQSLDQGLQFLIQYYNGEERAKGNILERFSAQQFPDLHSELNLSSLELGDSALYFCASSNRGGAYTGELFFGEGSRLTVL.